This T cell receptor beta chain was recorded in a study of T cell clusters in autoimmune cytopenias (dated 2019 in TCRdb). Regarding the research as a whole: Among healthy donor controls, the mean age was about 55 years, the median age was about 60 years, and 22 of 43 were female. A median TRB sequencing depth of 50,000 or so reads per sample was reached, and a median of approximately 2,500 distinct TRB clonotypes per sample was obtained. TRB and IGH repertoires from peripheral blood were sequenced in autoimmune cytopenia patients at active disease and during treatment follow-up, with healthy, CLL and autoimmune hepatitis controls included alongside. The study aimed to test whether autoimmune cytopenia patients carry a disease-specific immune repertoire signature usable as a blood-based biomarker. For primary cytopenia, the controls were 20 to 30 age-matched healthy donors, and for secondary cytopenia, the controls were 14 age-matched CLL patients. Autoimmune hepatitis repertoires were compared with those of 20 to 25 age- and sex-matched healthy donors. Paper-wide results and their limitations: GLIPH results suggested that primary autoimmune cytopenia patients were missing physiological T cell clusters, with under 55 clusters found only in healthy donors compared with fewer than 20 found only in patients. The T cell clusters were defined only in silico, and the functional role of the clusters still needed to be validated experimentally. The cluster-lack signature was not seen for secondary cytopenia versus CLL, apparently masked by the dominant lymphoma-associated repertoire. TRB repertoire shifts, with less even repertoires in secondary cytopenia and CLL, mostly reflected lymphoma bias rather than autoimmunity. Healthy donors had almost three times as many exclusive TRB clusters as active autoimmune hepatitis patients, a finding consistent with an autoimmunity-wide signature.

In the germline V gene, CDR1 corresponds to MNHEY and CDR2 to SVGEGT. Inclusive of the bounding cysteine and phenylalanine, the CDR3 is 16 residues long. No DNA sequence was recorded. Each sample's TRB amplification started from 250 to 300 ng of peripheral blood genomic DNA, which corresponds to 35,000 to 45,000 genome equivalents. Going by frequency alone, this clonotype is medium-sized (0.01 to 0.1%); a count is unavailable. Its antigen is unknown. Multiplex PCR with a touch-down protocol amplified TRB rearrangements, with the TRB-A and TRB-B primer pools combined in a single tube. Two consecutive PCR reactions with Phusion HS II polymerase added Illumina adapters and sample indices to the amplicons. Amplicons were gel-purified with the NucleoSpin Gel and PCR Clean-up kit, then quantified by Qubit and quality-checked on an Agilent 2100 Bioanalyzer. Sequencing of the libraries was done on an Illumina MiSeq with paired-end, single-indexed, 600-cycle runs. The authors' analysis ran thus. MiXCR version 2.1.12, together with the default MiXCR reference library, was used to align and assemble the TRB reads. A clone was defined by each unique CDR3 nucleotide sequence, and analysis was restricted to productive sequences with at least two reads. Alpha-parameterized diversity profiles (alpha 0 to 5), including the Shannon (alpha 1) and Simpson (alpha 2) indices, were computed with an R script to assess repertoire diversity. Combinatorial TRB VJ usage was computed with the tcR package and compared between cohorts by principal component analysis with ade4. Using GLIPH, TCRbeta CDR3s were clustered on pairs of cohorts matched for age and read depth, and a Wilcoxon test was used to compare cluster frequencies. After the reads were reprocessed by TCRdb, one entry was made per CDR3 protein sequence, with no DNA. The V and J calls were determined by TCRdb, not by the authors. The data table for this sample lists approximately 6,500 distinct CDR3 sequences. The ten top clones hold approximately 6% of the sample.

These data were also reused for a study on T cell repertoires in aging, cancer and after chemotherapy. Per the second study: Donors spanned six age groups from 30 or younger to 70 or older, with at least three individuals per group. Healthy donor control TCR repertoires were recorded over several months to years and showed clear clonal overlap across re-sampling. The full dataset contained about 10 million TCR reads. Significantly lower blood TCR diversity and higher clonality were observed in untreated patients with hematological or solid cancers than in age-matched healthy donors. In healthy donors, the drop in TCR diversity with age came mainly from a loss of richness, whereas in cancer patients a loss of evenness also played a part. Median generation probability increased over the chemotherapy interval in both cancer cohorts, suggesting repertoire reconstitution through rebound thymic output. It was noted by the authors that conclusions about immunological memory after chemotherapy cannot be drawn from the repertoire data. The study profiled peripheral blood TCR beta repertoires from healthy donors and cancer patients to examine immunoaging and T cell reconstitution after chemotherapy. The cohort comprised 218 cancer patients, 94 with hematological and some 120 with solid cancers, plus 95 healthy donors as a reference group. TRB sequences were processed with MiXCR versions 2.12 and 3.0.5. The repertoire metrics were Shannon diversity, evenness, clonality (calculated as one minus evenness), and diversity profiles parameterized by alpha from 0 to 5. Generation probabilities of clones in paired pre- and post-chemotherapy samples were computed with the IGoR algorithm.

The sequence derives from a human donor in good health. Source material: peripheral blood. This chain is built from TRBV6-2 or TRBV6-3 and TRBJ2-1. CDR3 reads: CASSYSRGISYNEQFF.